These 20 T cell receptor beta chains originate from one sample sequenced in a study of PD-L1 blockade in urothelial cancer. TCRdb keeps only in-frame clones here, not all; method: immunoSEQ multiplex PCR. The sample lists some 120,000 clones, 84% occurring once. Time point reported: pretreatment peripheral blood. The material was PBMCs, obtained around atezolizumab (anti-PD-L1) treatment. The receptors stem from a man aged 50-59 years with urothelial cancer.

The chain employs TRBV28 and TRBJ2-7; 7 nucleotides align to TRBD1. CDR1 and CDR2 from the germline V gene are MDHEN and SYDVKM. The V segment lost 2 bases and the J segment 9 bases; nucleotides outside the gene matches: 4. The CDR3 consists of 12 residues. The CDR3 protein is CASSLQGQAQYF. The CDR3 nucleotides are TGTGCCAGCAGTTTACAAGGACAGGCGCAGTACTTC.

The chain recombines TRBV5-6 with TRBJ1-5; 10 bases align to TRBD1. This CDR3 is built from 16 residues. With V trimmed by 4 bases and J by 2 bases, 6 bases remained unmatched. Germline CDR1 reads SGHDT; CDR2 reads YYEEEE. CDR3 protein: CASSKGQGSGNQPQHF. CDR3 DNA sequence: TGTGCCAGCAGCAAGGGACAGGGGTCGGGCAATCAGCCCCAGCATTTT.

The genes are TRBV7-6 and TRBJ2-2; TRBD1 matches 8 bases. CDR1 is SGHVS, CDR2 FNYEAQ, per germline. This CDR3 has 14 amino acids. The trim removed 8 bases at V and 4 bases at J, leaving 6 bases unmatched. For the CDR3, the DNA is TGTGCCAGCGCCAGGGGGCAGGCCACCGGGGAGCTGTTTTTT. The encoded protein is CASARGQATGELFF.

V usage is TRBV18 and J usage is TRBJ2-4; D is ambiguous. Germline V gene sequence: CDR1 KGHSH, CDR2 LQKENI. Trimming shortened V by 0 bases and J by 3 bases, and 9 bases separated the two germline ends. This CDR3 is 15 amino acids long. Written as DNA, the CDR3 is TGTGCCAGCTCACCACCGCGGAAGTTCAAAAACATTCAGTACTTC. It yields the protein CASSPPRKFKNIQYF.

The rearrangement uses TRBV13 and TRBJ2-5, with D maybe TRBD2 (6 bases). Germline values: CDR1 PRHDT, CDR2 FYEKMQ (reference sequence). The CDR3 contains 15 residues. Between the trimmed V and J ends, which lost 1 base and 5 bases, there was a span of 14 bases. CDR3 protein: CASSLAGASGETQYF. The CDR3 nucleotides are TGTGCCAGCAGCTTAGCCGGGGCCAGCGGGGAGACCCAGTACTTC.

This sequence joins TRBV29-1 and TRBJ2-7; TRBD2 aligns across 9 bases. V gave up 7 bases and J gave up 2 bases; unmatched junction bases: 9. Germline lookup yields CDR1 SQVTM and CDR2 ANQGSEA. The CDR3 consists of 14 residues. CDR3 DNA sequence: TGCAGCGCCGCAGCGGGAGGAGGGCCCTACGAGCAGTACTTC. Translated: CSAAAGGGPYEQYF.

The V call is TRBV18, the J call TRBJ1-5; D not resolved. The CDR3 loop spans 16 amino acids. Between the trimmed V and J ends, which lost 1 base and 4 bases, there was a span of 14 bases. Germline-derived CDR1 and CDR2 are KGHSH and LQKENI. The CDR3 sequence: CASSPQSWVRNQPQHF. The CDR3 DNA follows: TGTGCCAGCTCACCACAATCCTGGGTGCGGAATCAGCCCCAGCATTTT. The variable domain in full, completed from reference TRBV18 and TRBJ1-5, reads NAGVMQNPRHLVRRRGQEARLRCSPMKGHSHVYWYRQLPEEGLKFMVYLQKENIIDESGMPKERFSAEFPKEGPSILRIQQVVRGDSAAYFCASSPQSWVRNQPQHFGDGTRLSIL.

In its sample, this clone was seen once. J is TRBJ2-2 and V is TRBV6-1; a weak D match, TRBD2 (6 bases). V was clipped by 4 bases and J by 3 bases, with 12 bases between them. In germline, CDR1 is MNHNS, CDR2 SASEGT. This CDR3 contains 15 residues. The CDR3 region has the DNA TGTGCCAGCAGTGCGGGAGATAGGGACACCGGGGAGCTGTTTTTT. It translates to CASSAGDRDTGELFF.

This chain connects TRBV5-1 to TRBJ2-5; 7 bases map to TRBD1. CDR3 length equals 15 residues. J gave up 2 bases and V 4 bases, and 8 bases lay outside the gene matches. The germline V gene encodes CDR1 SGHRS and CDR2 YFSETQ. CDR3 sequence (DNA): TGCGCCAGCAGCGCAGACAGGGTTGGACAAGAGACCCAGTACTTC. Amino acid sequence: CASSADRVGQETQYF.

This clone was recorded once. The chain recombines TRBV9 with TRBJ1-1; 7 nucleotides line up with TRBD1. V lost 3 bases and J lost 1; bases outside the gene matches: 6. The V gene's germline CDR1 is SGDLS and CDR2 YYNGEE. The CDR3 consists of 15 residues. The chain's CDR3 is CASSARQGWNTEAFF. DNA of the CDR3: TGTGCCAGCAGCGCCCGACAGGGATGGAACACTGAAGCTTTCTTT.

The CDR3 coding sequence is TGTGCCAGCAGTCCCGGGACAGTCTACGAGCAGTACTTC. Translation: CASSPGTVYEQYF. V gene TRBV27 combines with J gene TRBJ2-7; 7 bases agree with TRBD1. CDR3 length: 13 amino acids. V lost 5 bases to trimming and J lost 3 bases; unmatched junction nucleotides: 4. From germline, CDR1 is MNHEY and CDR2 SMNVEV (reference sequence).

In its sample, this clone was seen once. The V and J genes are TRBV5-3 and TRBJ1-3; TRBD1 matches 9 bases. TRBV5-3 is marked as an open reading frame, function uncertain. Unmatched junction bases numbered 4, after V lost 4 bases and J lost 2 bases. This CDR3 has 15 residues. CDR3 in amino acids: CARSRGDRAGNTIYF. CDR3 nucleotides: TGTGCCAGAAGCAGGGGGGACAGGGCTGGAAACACCATATATTTT.

The rearrangement links TRBV5-8 to TRBJ1-4; 8 bases fit TRBD1. There are 15 residues in the CDR3. V was pared by 5 bases and J by 8 bases, with 11 bases of the junction left unmatched. Germline CDR1 reads SGHTS; CDR2 reads YDEGEE. CDR3 region: CASRHRTGREEKLFF. The CDR3 DNA is TGTGCCAGCAGACACCGGACAGGGCGAGAGGAAAAACTGTTTTTT.

The rearrangement links TRBV5-1 to TRBJ1-2; D gene uncertain. This CDR3 spans 15 amino acids. Germline-derived CDR1 and CDR2 are SGHRS and YFSETQ. Deletions cut 0 bases from V and 4 bases from J, with 13 bases between. The CDR3 protein is CASSLGSSLFYGYTF. The CDR3 coding sequence is TGCGCCAGCAGCTTGGGTAGCAGCCTGTTCTATGGCTACACCTTC.

This clone was recorded only once. The chain employs TRBV4-1 and TRBJ2-3; the match to TRBD1 covers 9 bases. Germline-derived CDR1 and CDR2 are MGHRA and YSYEKL. The CDR3 is made up of 16 amino acids. The V segment lost 4 bases and the J segment 6 bases; nucleotides outside the gene matches: 11. The CDR3: CASSREDRGRADTQYF. In nucleotides, the CDR3 is TGCGCCAGCAGCCGGGAGGACAGGGGTCGGGCGGATACGCAGTATTTT.

The gene calls are TRBV7-9 and TRBJ1-1; D is uncertain. CDR3 length equals 11 residues. The germline CDR1 and CDR2 sequences are SEHNR and FQNEAQ (reference sequence). V gave up 6 bases and J gave up 6 bases, with 8 bases separating them. CDR3 sequence reads: CASSLIAEAFF. The CDR3 nucleotides are TGTGCCAGCAGTCTAATAGCTGAAGCTTTCTTT.

This chain joins TRBV6-5 and TRBJ1-2; the match to TRBD1 covers 9 bases. V lost 6 bases, J lost 4 bases, and 9 bases stayed unmatched. Germline-derived CDR1 and CDR2 are MNHEY and SVGAGI. CDR3 size: 15 residues. CDR3 region: CASSRWGQGGYGYTF. Written as DNA, the CDR3 is TGTGCCAGCAGCCGTTGGGGACAGGGTGGCTATGGCTACACCTTC.

The V and J genes are TRBV18 and TRBJ1-5, with 9 bases fitting TRBD1. This CDR3 region has 15 residues. Germline values: CDR1 KGHSH, CDR2 LQKENI. Losses at the gene ends were 4 bases for V and 5 bases for J; bases not matched to a gene: 6. In DNA form, the CDR3 reads TGTGCCAGCTCACTAACGACAGGGGGAGATCAGCCCCAGCATTTT. It specifies CASSLTTGGDQPQHF.

In its sample, this clone was seen once. V gene TRBV18 combines with J gene TRBJ1-4, with unresolved D. The length of the CDR3 is 15 residues. Between the trimmed V and J ends, which lost 5 bases and 2 bases, there was a span of 12 bases. Germline assignment: CDR1 KGHSH and CDR2 LQKENI. CDR3 in DNA: TGTGCCAGCTCAGGAACACAGTCTACTAATGAAAAACTGTTTTTT. This translates into CASSGTQSTNEKLFF.

V is TRBV7-3 and J is TRBJ2-3, with 8 nucleotides matching TRBD2. The CDR3 runs to 16 residues. The trim removed 2 bases at V and 3 bases at J, leaving 7 bases unmatched. Germline lookup yields CDR1 SGHTA and CDR2 FQGTGA. CDR3 bases: TGTGCCAGCAGCTTAGCGCCGGGAGGGGGTACAGATACGCAGTATTTT. Translated, it gives CASSLAPGGGTDTQYF.